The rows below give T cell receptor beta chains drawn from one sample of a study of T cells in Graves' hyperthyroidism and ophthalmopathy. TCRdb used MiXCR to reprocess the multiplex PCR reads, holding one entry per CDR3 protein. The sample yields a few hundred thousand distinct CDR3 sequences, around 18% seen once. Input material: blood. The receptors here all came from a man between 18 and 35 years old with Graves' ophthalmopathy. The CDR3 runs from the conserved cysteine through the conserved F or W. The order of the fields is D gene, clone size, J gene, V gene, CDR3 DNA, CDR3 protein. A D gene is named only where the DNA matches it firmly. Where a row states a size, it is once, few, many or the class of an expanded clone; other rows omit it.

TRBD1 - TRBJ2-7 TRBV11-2 TGTGCCTCGACAGGGATCGGTTACGAGCAGTACTTC CASTGIGYEQYF
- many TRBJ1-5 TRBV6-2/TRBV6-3 TGTGCCAGCAGTTTACAGGGTGTGGCTCAGCCCCAGCATTTT CASSLQGVAQPQHF
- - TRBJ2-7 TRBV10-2 TGCGCCAGCACTTCACAACAGGGTTACGAGCAGTACTTC CASTSQQGYEQYF
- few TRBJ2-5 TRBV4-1 TGCGCCAGCAGCCAAGTCGGGGGAGAGACCCAGTACTTC CASSQVGGETQYF
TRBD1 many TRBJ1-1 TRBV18 TGTGCCAGCTCACCTCCGGGACAGGGCACTGAAGCTTTCTTT CASSPPGQGTEAFF
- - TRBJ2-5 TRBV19 TGTGCCAGTAGTATAGATAGCCGCCAAGAGACCCAGTACTTC CASSIDSRQETQYF
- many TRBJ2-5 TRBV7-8 TGTGCCAGCAGCCCCCTGGGGCCCGAGGAGACCCAGTACTTC CASSPLGPEETQYF
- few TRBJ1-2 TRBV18 TGTGCCAGCTCACTCCCCGGGACGGTTGATTACTATGGCTACACCTTC CASSLPGTVDYYGYTF
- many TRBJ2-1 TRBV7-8 TGTGCCAGCAGCTCCCCCGGTCTGGGACCTGCGGCTAACAATGAGCAGTTCTTC CASSSPGLGPAANNEQFF
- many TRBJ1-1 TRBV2 TGTGCCAGCAGAGAAGATGGGGACACTGAAGCTTTCTTT CASREDGDTEAFF
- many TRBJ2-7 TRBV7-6 TGTGCCAGCAGCCCTGGAGAGGGAAGAGGGTCCTACGAGCAGTACTTC CASSPGEGRGSYEQYF
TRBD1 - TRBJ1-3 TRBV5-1 TGCGCCAGCAGCTTGGTACAGGGGGCATCTGGAAACACCATATATTTT CASSLVQGASGNTIYF
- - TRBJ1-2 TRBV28 TGTGCCAGCAGTTTATCGGAGACTTTCTATGGCTACACCTTC CASSLSETFYGYTF
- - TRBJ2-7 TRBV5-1 TGCGCCAGCAGCTTGGTTATGCTGGGGGCGAGCTACGAGCAGTACTTC CASSLVMLGASYEQYF
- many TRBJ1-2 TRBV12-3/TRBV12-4 TGTGCCAGCAGTCCTTATCCGGGGCGAAAAAACTATGGCTACACCTTC CASSPYPGRKNYGYTF
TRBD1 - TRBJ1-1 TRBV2 TGTGCCAGTATCTTCCGGGACAGGGGGCTTGAAGCTTTCTTT CASIFRDRGLEAFF
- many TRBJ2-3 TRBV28 TGTGCCAGCAGTCCCACCACCAGCACAGATACGCAGTATTTT CASSPTTSTDTQYF
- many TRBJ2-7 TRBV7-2 TGTGCCAGCAGACTCGACAGAATGGGCTCCTACGAGCAGTACTTC CASRLDRMGSYEQYF
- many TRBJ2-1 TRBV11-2 TGTGCCAGCAGCAAGGTGGGGGAGCAGTTCTTC CASSKVGEQFF
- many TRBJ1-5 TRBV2 TGTGCCAGCAGGGCCGACAGTTATAGCAATCAGCCCCAGCATTTT CASRADSYSNQPQHF
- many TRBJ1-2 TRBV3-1 TGTGCCAGCAGCCAAGGGGACGGAGACTTAAACTATGGCTACACCTTC CASSQGDGDLNYGYTF
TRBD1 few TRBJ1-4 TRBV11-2 TGTGCCAGCAGCCTAAGACAGGGGGCCGTGAAAAAACTGTTTTTT CASSLRQGAVKKLFF
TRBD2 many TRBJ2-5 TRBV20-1 TGCAGTGCTCCCCGGGGGGGGATTTGGGGAGAGACCCAGTACTTC CSAPRGGIWGETQYF
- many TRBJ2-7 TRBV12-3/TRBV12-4 TGTGCCAGCAGTAAGCCGGGACACCCCTACGAGCAGTACTTC CASSKPGHPYEQYF
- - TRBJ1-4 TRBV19 TGTGCCAGTCACCCCCTTGGTGTTGGAAATGAAAAACTGTTTTTT CASHPLGVGNEKLFF
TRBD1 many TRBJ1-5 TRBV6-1 TGTGCCAGCAAGGGGGCAGGTAGCAATCAGCCCCAGCATTTT CASKGAGSNQPQHF
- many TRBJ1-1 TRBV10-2 TGCGCCAGCAGTTCGGCGGGCGGGGACACTGAAGCTTTCTTT CASSSAGGDTEAFF
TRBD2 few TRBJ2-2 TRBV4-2 TGTGCCAGCAGTCAGAATGGGCGGGGGGCCTACACCGGGGAGCTGTTTTTT CASSQNGRGAYTGELFF
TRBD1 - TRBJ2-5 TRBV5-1 TGCGCCAGCAGCGGGGGACAGGGTTGGTTGGAGACCCAGTACTTC CASSGGQGWLETQYF
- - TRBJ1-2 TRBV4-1 TGCGCCAGCAGCCAAGTTCTTGCCCAGGGGCCTTTTCGAGGCTACACCTTC CASSQVLAQGPFRGYTF
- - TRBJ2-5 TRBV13 TGTGCCAGCAGCTTAGGGCCAGGGCAAGAGACCCAGTACTTC CASSLGPGQETQYF
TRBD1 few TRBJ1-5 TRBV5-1 TGCGCCAGCAGCTTGGGACAGGGAGGGGATCAGCCCCAGCATTTT CASSLGQGGDQPQHF
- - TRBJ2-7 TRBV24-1 TGTGCCACCCGGGGCAGCGTCTACGAGCAGTACTTC CATRGSVYEQYF
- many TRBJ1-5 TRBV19 TGTGCCAGTAGTCACCGTAGGGATCAGCCCCAGCATTTT CASSHRRDQPQHF
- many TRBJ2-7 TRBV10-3 TGTGCCATCAGAACGGCGGGGCCCCTGGGGGAGCAGTACTTC CAIRTAGPLGEQYF
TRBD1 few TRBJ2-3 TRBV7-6 TGTGCCAGCAGCTTAGCGGGGACAGGGGTAGATACGCAGTATTTT CASSLAGTGVDTQYF
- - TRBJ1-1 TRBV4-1 TGCGCCAGCAGCCAAGGACTAGGTTACACTGAAGCTTTCTTT CASSQGLGYTEAFF
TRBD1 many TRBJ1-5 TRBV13 TGTGCCAGCAGCTCCGGACAGGGGGGGGTTCAGCCCCAGCATTTT CASSSGQGGVQPQHF
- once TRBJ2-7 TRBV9 TGTGCCAGCAGCTTACGAGGACGGTCCTACGAGCAGTACTTC CASSLRGRSYEQYF
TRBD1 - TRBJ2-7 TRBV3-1 TGTGCCAGCAGCCAGGCTTACAGGGGCGTCTACGAGCAGTACTTC CASSQAYRGVYEQYF
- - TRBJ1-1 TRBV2 TGTGCCAGCTCACCACCCGGGGGGCTGCACGGGAACACTGAAGCTTTCTTT CASSPPGGLHGNTEAFF
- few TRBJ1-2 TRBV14 TGTGCCAGCAGCCAAGATCCGTGGGGGCTCTATGGCTACACCTTC CASSQDPWGLYGYTF
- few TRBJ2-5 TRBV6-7 TGTGCCAGCAGTTACTGGGGCTCAGGCGGTCGGTACTTC CASSYWGSGGRYF
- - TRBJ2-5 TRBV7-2 TGTGCCAGCAGCTTAGGATTCGGTAAACAAGAGACCCAGTACTTC CASSLGFGKQETQYF
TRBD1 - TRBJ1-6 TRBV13 TGTGCCAGCAGCTCCCGGGACAGGGATTCACCCCTCCACTTT CASSSRDRDSPLHF
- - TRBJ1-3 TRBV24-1 TGTGCCACCAGTGATCACCCGGGGAACACCATATATTTT CATSDHPGNTIYF